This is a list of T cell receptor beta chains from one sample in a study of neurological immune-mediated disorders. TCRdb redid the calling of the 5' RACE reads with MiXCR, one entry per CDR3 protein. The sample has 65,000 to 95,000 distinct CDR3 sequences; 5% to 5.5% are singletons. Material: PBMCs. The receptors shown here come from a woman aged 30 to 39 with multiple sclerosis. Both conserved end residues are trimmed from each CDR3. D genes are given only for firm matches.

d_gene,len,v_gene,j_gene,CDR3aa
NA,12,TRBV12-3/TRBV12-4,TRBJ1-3,ASTGTSAGKNIY
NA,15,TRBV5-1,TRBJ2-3,ASSLQRPGSFFDTQY
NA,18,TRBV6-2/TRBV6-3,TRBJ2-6,ASSYSYYRTVISGANVLT
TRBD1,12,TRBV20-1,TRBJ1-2,SAQPGQVRYGYT
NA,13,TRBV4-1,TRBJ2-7,ASSQDMLSSYEQY
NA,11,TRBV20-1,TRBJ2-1,SVGGSAYNEQF
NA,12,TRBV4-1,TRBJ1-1,ASSQERGGTEAF
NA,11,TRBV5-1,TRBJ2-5,ASSLAEGGSQY
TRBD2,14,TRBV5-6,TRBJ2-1,ASSLGTSGGGLEQF
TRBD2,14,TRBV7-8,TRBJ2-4,ASSARLAGGRHIQY
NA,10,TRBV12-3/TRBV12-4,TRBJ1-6,ASSLGGSPLH
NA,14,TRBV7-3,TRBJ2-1,ASSWTADGSYNEQF
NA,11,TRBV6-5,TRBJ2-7,ASRSQMTYEQY
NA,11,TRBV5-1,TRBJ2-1,ASSLEDYNEQF